This T cell receptor beta chain originates from a study of control samples from healthy donors and cancer patients. Profiling relied on immunoSEQ multiplex PCR, and the TCRdb table lists in-frame clones only, not all of them. The data show 30,000 to 40,000 clones, 80% to 90% seen once. The V gene lost 8 bases and the J gene lost 3 bases, with 11 bases spanning the gap. Germline CDR1 is MNHEY and CDR2 is SVGAGI. CDR3 size: 13 residues. What was sequenced was PBMCs. This sequence joins TRBV6-5 and TRBJ2-1; no definite D call. The TCR comes from a woman aged 55-70 years with lung cancer. The chain's CDR3 is CASASSGYNEQFF. The CDR3 nucleotides read TGTGCCAGCGCCTCTTCGGGCTACAATGAGCAGTTCTTC.